These T cell receptor beta chains were read from a single sample in a study of T cells after yellow fever vaccination. MiXCR, run by TCRdb on the 5' RACE reads, gives a single entry per CDR3 protein. This table holds 450,000 to 650,000 distinct CDR3 sequences, 20% to 25% found once. Source: PBMCs, taken approximately 22 days after the first yellow fever vaccination. The receptors shown here come from a young man who received the YFV17D yellow fever vaccine. CDR3s include the opening cysteine and the closing phenylalanine or tryptophan. The order of the fields is clone size, J gene, D gene, V gene, CDR3 DNA, CDR3 protein. A D gene is named only where the DNA matches it firmly. Part of the rows lack a size; the others show once, few, many or a class for expanded clones.

abundance: few
j_gene: TRBJ1-2
d_gene: NA
v_gene: TRBV12-3/TRBV12-4
CDR3nt: TGTGCCAGCACCGCGACAGGCTCGTTCGGAGGCTACACCTTC
CDR3aa: CASTATGSFGGYTF

abundance: few
j_gene: TRBJ1-3
d_gene: TRBD1
v_gene: TRBV7-6
CDR3nt: TGTGCCAGCAGCTTGGGGCTGGGACAGGGGTCTGGAAACACCATATATTTT
CDR3aa: CASSLGLGQGSGNTIYF

abundance: few
j_gene: TRBJ2-2
d_gene: TRBD2
v_gene: TRBV9
CDR3nt: TGTGCCAGCAGCAGTCGCGGGGGGGCGAGCACCGGGGAGCTGTTTTTT
CDR3aa: CASSSRGGASTGELFF

abundance: once
j_gene: TRBJ2-5
d_gene: TRBD2
v_gene: TRBV4-1
CDR3nt: TGCGCCAGCAGCCAAGAGCCTAGCGGGCGGACTACCCAGTACTTC
CDR3aa: CASSQEPSGRTTQYF

abundance: NA
j_gene: TRBJ2-7
d_gene: NA
v_gene: TRBV6-6
CDR3nt: TGTGCCAGCAGTTACTACAGTACCTACGAGCAGTACTTC
CDR3aa: CASSYYSTYEQYF

abundance: few
j_gene: TRBJ2-1
d_gene: TRBD2
v_gene: TRBV5-1
CDR3nt: TGCGCCAGCAGCTTGGCAGGGCGGGGGGGCAGGGTCGAGGAGCAGTTCTTC
CDR3aa: CASSLAGRGGRVEEQFF

abundance: NA
j_gene: TRBJ2-1
d_gene: TRBD2
v_gene: TRBV20-1
CDR3nt: TGCAGTGCTAAAGCACTCCCTAGCGGCGGCGCATACAATGAGCAGTTCTTC
CDR3aa: CSAKALPSGGAYNEQFF

abundance: NA
j_gene: TRBJ2-1
d_gene: TRBD1
v_gene: TRBV10-3
CDR3nt: TGTGCCATCAGTGACAAGGGACAGGGGAATGAGCAGTTCTTC
CDR3aa: CAISDKGQGNEQFF

abundance: NA
j_gene: TRBJ1-1
d_gene: NA
v_gene: TRBV7-2
CDR3nt: TGTGCCAGCAGCTTAGAGTGGACTGAAGCTTTCTTT
CDR3aa: CASSLEWTEAFF

abundance: NA
j_gene: TRBJ2-3
d_gene: NA
v_gene: TRBV5-1
CDR3nt: TGCGCCAGCAGTCCCTCAGCGGGTCAAGCAGATACGCAGTATTTT
CDR3aa: CASSPSAGQADTQYF

abundance: few
j_gene: TRBJ2-3
d_gene: NA
v_gene: TRBV5-1
CDR3nt: TGCGCCAGCAGCCCGGCCCGCGGGGCAAGCACAGATACGCAGTATTTT
CDR3aa: CASSPARGASTDTQYF

abundance: few
j_gene: TRBJ2-3
d_gene: NA
v_gene: TRBV2
CDR3nt: TGTGCCAGCGGTATGGATACGCAGTATTTT
CDR3aa: CASGMDTQYF

abundance: few
j_gene: TRBJ2-2
d_gene: NA
v_gene: TRBV18
CDR3nt: TGTGCCACCATAACGGAGGGAAACACCGGGGAGCTGTTTTTT
CDR3aa: CATITEGNTGELFF

abundance: many
j_gene: TRBJ2-1
d_gene: TRBD2
v_gene: TRBV11-1
CDR3nt: TGTGCCAGCAGCTTACAACTAGCGGGGGCCGGCTCCTACAATGAGCAGTTCTTC
CDR3aa: CASSLQLAGAGSYNEQFF

abundance: once
j_gene: TRBJ2-6
d_gene: TRBD2
v_gene: TRBV20-1
CDR3nt: TGCAGTGCTAGCTCCCCCGAGCGGGGGGGCTTTGGGGCCAACGTCCTGACTTTC
CDR3aa: CSASSPERGGFGANVLTF

abundance: NA
j_gene: TRBJ1-1
d_gene: NA
v_gene: TRBV7-2
CDR3nt: TGTGCCAGCAGCTTAGCGGGGAGCACAGGGATGAACACTGAAGCTTTCTTT
CDR3aa: CASSLAGSTGMNTEAFF

abundance: many
j_gene: TRBJ2-3
d_gene: TRBD1
v_gene: TRBV12-3/TRBV12-4
CDR3nt: TGTGCCAGCAGTTGGGGACAGCGCCTCACAGATACGCAGTATTTT
CDR3aa: CASSWGQRLTDTQYF

abundance: NA
j_gene: TRBJ2-1
d_gene: NA
v_gene: TRBV19
CDR3nt: TGTGCCAGTAGTACCTCGGGACGGGCATACAATGAGCAGTTCTTC
CDR3aa: CASSTSGRAYNEQFF

abundance: few
j_gene: TRBJ1-4
d_gene: NA
v_gene: TRBV13
CDR3nt: TGTGCCAGCAGCCCCACGTACGGGGGGACTAATGAAAAACTGTTTTTT
CDR3aa: CASSPTYGGTNEKLFF

abundance: NA
j_gene: TRBJ2-1
d_gene: NA
v_gene: TRBV28
CDR3nt: TGTGCCAGCAGTACGATTTCCGGGCCAGCCCACAATGAGCAGTTCTTC
CDR3aa: CASSTISGPAHNEQFF

abundance: NA
j_gene: TRBJ1-1
d_gene: NA
v_gene: TRBV12-3/TRBV12-4
CDR3nt: TGTGCCAGCAGTTTCATAGAGAACACTGAAGCTTTCTTT
CDR3aa: CASSFIENTEAFF

abundance: few
j_gene: TRBJ2-5
d_gene: NA
v_gene: TRBV6-5
CDR3nt: TGTGCCACAGGGGGGGCCCTGGAGACCCAGTACTTC
CDR3aa: CATGGALETQYF

abundance: NA
j_gene: TRBJ1-2
d_gene: NA
v_gene: TRBV24-1
CDR3nt: TGTGCCACCAGTGATACGACAGGCTTGGGCTACACCTTC
CDR3aa: CATSDTTGLGYTF

abundance: few
j_gene: TRBJ2-4
d_gene: NA
v_gene: TRBV10-3
CDR3nt: TGTGCCATCAGTGAGGCAGGAAACATTCAGTACTTC
CDR3aa: CAISEAGNIQYF

abundance: few
j_gene: TRBJ1-1
d_gene: NA
v_gene: TRBV18
CDR3nt: TGTGCCAGCTCACTGACTAATCCACCCGCTGAAGCTTTCTTT
CDR3aa: CASSLTNPPAEAFF

abundance: few
j_gene: TRBJ1-3
d_gene: NA
v_gene: TRBV7-9
CDR3nt: TGTGCCAGCAGCTTAGGGCTCCTCAGCTCTGGAAACACCATATATTTT
CDR3aa: CASSLGLLSSGNTIYF

abundance: few
j_gene: TRBJ2-2
d_gene: NA
v_gene: TRBV7-9
CDR3nt: TGTGCCAGCAGCCCGGGACTTCTAAGGAACACCGGGGAGCTGTTTTTT
CDR3aa: CASSPGLLRNTGELFF

abundance: NA
j_gene: TRBJ2-3
d_gene: TRBD2
v_gene: TRBV20-1
CDR3nt: TGCAGTGCTAATGGGGGGGGGAGCACAGATACGCAGTATTTT
CDR3aa: CSANGGGSTDTQYF

abundance: NA
j_gene: TRBJ2-7
d_gene: TRBD2
v_gene: TRBV2
CDR3nt: TGTGCCAGCAGTGAACAGACTAGCGGGGCGGGGGAGCAGTACTTC
CDR3aa: CASSEQTSGAGEQYF

abundance: few
j_gene: TRBJ2-5
d_gene: NA
v_gene: TRBV20-1
CDR3nt: TGCAGTGCAACCACAGGGCAAGAGACCCAGTACTTC
CDR3aa: CSATTGQETQYF

abundance: NA
j_gene: TRBJ2-5
d_gene: TRBD2
v_gene: TRBV10-3
CDR3nt: TGTGCCATCAGGTCTAGCGGGGACCAAGAGACCCAGTACTTC
CDR3aa: CAIRSSGDQETQYF

abundance: NA
j_gene: TRBJ1-1
d_gene: NA
v_gene: TRBV4-1
CDR3nt: TGCGCCAGCAGCCAGCCAACACGGGGAAGGGGCACTGAAGCTTTCTTT
CDR3aa: CASSQPTRGRGTEAFF

abundance: NA
j_gene: TRBJ2-6
d_gene: NA
v_gene: TRBV5-1
CDR3nt: TGCGCCAGCAGCCCGGCCCTGTCTGGGGCCAACGTCCTGACTTTC
CDR3aa: CASSPALSGANVLTF

abundance: few
j_gene: TRBJ2-5
d_gene: NA
v_gene: TRBV6-2/TRBV6-3
CDR3nt: TGTGCCATTGGGACAACACAAGAGACCCAGTACTTC
CDR3aa: CAIGTTQETQYF

abundance: NA
j_gene: TRBJ2-7
d_gene: NA
v_gene: TRBV6-1
CDR3nt: TGTGCCAGCAGGCGAACCCGTGGGAGCGAGCAGTACTTC
CDR3aa: CASRRTRGSEQYF

abundance: NA
j_gene: TRBJ2-2
d_gene: TRBD1
v_gene: TRBV25-1
CDR3nt: TGTGCCAGCCGCCAAACCTCGTCAGGGGGTAACACCGGGGAGCTGTTTTTT
CDR3aa: CASRQTSSGGNTGELFF

abundance: many
j_gene: TRBJ2-7
d_gene: NA
v_gene: TRBV7-2
CDR3nt: TGTGCCAGCAGCTCCCGGGACGGAGCCTACGAGCAGTACTTC
CDR3aa: CASSSRDGAYEQYF

abundance: few
j_gene: TRBJ2-3
d_gene: TRBD2
v_gene: TRBV29-1
CDR3nt: TGCAGCGTTGTCTTGTGGCTAGCGGGGGCCGGGAGACCCACAGATACGCAGTATTTT
CDR3aa: CSVVLWLAGAGRPTDTQYF

abundance: few
j_gene: TRBJ1-1
d_gene: TRBD1
v_gene: TRBV7-3
CDR3nt: TGTGCCAGCAGTACAGGGGGCGGGAACACTGAAGCTTTCTTT
CDR3aa: CASSTGGGNTEAFF

abundance: few
j_gene: TRBJ1-5
d_gene: NA
v_gene: TRBV7-9
CDR3nt: TGTGCCAGCACCCGTATCGAGAGCAATCAGCCCCAGCATTTT
CDR3aa: CASTRIESNQPQHF